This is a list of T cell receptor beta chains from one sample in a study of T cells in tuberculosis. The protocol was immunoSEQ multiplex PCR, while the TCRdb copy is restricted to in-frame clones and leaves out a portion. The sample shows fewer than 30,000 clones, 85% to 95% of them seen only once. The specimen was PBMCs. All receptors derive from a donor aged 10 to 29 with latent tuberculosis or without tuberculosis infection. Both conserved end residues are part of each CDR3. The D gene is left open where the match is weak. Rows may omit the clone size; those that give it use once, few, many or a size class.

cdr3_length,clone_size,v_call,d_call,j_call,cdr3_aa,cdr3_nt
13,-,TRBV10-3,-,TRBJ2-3,CAIGTGSTDTQYF,TGTGCCATCGGCACAGGAAGCACAGATACGCAGTATTTT
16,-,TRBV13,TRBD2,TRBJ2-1,CASSLFVSGSTNEQFF,TGTGCCAGCAGCTTATTTGTCAGCGGGAGTACCAATGAGCAGTTCTTC
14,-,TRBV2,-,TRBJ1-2,CASSATGPGYGYTF,TGTGCCAGCAGTGCTACAGGGCCGGGCTATGGCTACACCTTC
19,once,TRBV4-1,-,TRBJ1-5,CASSQVGVRGDDSNQPQHF,TGCGCCAGCAGCCAAGTTGGGGTCCGCGGGGACGATAGCAATCAGCCCCAGCATTTT
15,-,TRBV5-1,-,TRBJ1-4,CASRMLRTTNEKLFF,TGCGCCAGCAGAATGTTAAGGACAACGAATGAAAAACTGTTTTTT
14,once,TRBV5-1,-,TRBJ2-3,CASSSQRGTDTQYF,TGCGCCAGCAGCTCCCAGCGGGGCACAGATACGCAGTATTTT
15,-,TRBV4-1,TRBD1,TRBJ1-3,CASSPGQGTGNTIYF,TGCGCCAGCAGCCCAGGACAGGGTACGGGAAACACCATATATTTT
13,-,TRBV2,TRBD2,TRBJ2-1,CASWREGWSEQFF,TGTGCCAGCTGGCGGGAGGGATGGAGTGAGCAGTTCTTC
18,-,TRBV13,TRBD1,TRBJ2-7,CASSVGNRGLGNYYEQYF,TGTGCCAGCAGCGTCGGTAACAGGGGGTTGGGCAACTACTACGAGCAGTACTTC
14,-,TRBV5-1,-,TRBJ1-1,CASSSSGFNTEAFF,TGCGCCAGCAGCTCGTCGGGGTTTAACACTGAAGCTTTCTTT
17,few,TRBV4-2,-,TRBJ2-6,CASSQDWANSGANVLTF,TGTGCCAGCAGCCAAGATTGGGCCAACTCTGGGGCCAACGTCCTGACTTTC
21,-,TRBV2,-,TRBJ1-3,CASKLSRIVETIHGSGNTIYF,TGTGCCAGCAAATTATCCCGAATAGTGGAAACTATTCACGGGAGTGGAAACACCATATATTTT
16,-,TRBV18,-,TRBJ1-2,CASSFAQGNANYGYTF,TGTGCCAGCTCATTCGCGCAGGGGAATGCTAACTATGGCTACACCTTC
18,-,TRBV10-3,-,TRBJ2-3,CAISGPDSLPTSTDTQYF,TGTGCCATCAGTGGGCCAGACAGTTTACCAACTAGCACAGATACGCAGTATTTT
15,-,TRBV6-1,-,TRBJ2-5,CASSVARGYQETQYF,TGTGCCAGCAGTGTCGCCAGGGGCTACCAAGAGACCCAGTACTTC
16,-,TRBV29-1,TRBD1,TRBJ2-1,CSVEKQGYPYYNEQFF,TGCAGCGTTGAGAAACAGGGGTACCCCTACTACAATGAGCAGTTCTTC
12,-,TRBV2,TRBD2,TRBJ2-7,CASRTTSHEQYF,TGTGCCAGCAGGACGACTAGCCACGAGCAGTACTTC
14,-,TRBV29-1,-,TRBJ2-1,CSAEQGNPYNEQFF,TGCAGCGCTGAACAGGGTAACCCCTACAATGAGCAGTTCTTC
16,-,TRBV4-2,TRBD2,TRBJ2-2,CASSQGPTSVTGELFF,TGTGCCAGCAGCCAAGGTCCGACTAGCGTCACCGGGGAGCTGTTTTTT
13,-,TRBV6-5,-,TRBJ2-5,CASTRARGETQYF,TGTGCCAGTACCAGGGCTCGGGGGGAGACCCAGTACTTC
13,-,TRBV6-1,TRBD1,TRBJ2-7,CASSDRGLTEQYF,TGTGCCAGCTCGGACAGGGGCTTAACCGAGCAGTACTTC
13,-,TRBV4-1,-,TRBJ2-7,CASSQEASYEQYF,TGCGCCAGCAGCCAAGAAGCGTCCTACGAGCAGTACTTC
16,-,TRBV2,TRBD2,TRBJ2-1,CASSAGTSGGVNEQFF,TGTGCCAGCAGTGCGGGGACTAGCGGGGGGGTCAATGAGCAGTTCTTC
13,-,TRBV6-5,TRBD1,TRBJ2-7,CASQPDRDYEQYF,TGTGCCAGTCAACCCGACAGGGACTACGAGCAGTACTTC
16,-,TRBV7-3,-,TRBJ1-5,CASSFYSRGRYQPQHF,TGTGCCAGCAGCTTTTACTCTCGGGGGAGGTATCAGCCCCAGCATTTT
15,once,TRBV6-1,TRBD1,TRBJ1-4,CASRQRGQRDEKLFF,TGTGCCAGCAGACAAAGGGGGCAGAGAGATGAAAAACTGTTTTTT
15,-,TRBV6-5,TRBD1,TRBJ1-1,CASSYSKGGKTEAFF,TGTGCCAGCAGTTACTCGAAAGGGGGCAAGACTGAAGCTTTCTTT
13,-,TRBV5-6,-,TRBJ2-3,CASTNLNTDTQYF,TGTGCCAGCACCAACCTAAACACAGATACGCAGTATTTT
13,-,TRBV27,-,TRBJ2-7,CASSFRPYYEQYF,TGTGCCAGCAGTTTCCGTCCGTATTACGAGCAGTACTTC
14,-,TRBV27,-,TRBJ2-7,CASRGSSPPYEQYF,TGTGCCAGCAGGGGGAGTTCGCCCCCCTACGAGCAGTACTTC
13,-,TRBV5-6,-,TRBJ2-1,CASSGGISAGQFF,TGTGCCAGCAGCGGGGGGATAAGCGCGGGGCAGTTCTTC
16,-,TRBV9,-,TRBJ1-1,CASSVSVRLGGTEAFF,TGTGCCAGCAGCGTTTCCGTAAGACTCGGGGGGACTGAAGCTTTCTTT
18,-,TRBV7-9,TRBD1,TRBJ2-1,CASSLAPGQGIEHNEQFF,TGTGCCAGCAGCTTAGCTCCGGGACAGGGAATAGAACACAATGAGCAGTTCTTC